The T cell receptor beta chain under discussion was sequenced for a study of siplizumab effects on memory and regulatory T cells (dated by TCRdb to between 2017 and 2020). Regarding the study in general: The study examined how the anti-CD2 antibody siplizumab affects alloreactive T-cell subsets in allogeneic mixed lymphocyte reactions built from human PBMCs.

Sequences MNHNS (CDR1) and SASEGT (CDR2) are obtained from the germline V gene. V is clipped by 0 bases and J by 5 bases, and the sequence between their germline boundaries is 13 bases long. The CDR3 measures 15 amino acids from cysteine to phenylalanine. Only the CDR3 region is kept as DNA, spanning 45 bases read in frame from base 1. The library was generated by the immunoSEQ multiplex PCR assay. Around 10^5 TCR templates per sample were assayed by the deep sequencing platform. Genomic DNA extracted from sorted T cells was used for TCRbeta CDR3 sequencing. Per the original workflow: The R programming language was used for clonal analysis of TCRbeta CDR3 data. Unstimulated samples were compared with post-reaction CFSE-low samples to define alloreactive CD4+ and CD8+ clones. Regulatory or non-regulatory origin was assigned to alloreactive CD4+ clones by matching of sequences to sorted unstimulated Treg and non-Treg repertoires. This is the immuneACCESS table as TCRdb keeps it, with only in-frame sequences that have V and J called. A part of the clones is gone; compared with another copy, unresolved V genes explain less than half, and the rest is unexplained. The DNA gave D and trimming, while V, J and clone size come from that table. Counted in this sample were around 100,000 clones; 91% of them appeared once. The ten largest account for 0.15% of the sample.

What the work shows at the level of the full study, not this receptor alone: The suppressive function of proliferating Tregs from siplizumab cultures was not functionally confirmed. Siplizumab significantly lowered the cumulative frequency of alloreactive sequences that could be traced to unstimulated CD4+ memory T cells. Sequences below about 10^-5 frequency were poorly captured, so only a minor fraction of alloreactive clones could be mapped to unstimulated subsets. Compared with memory T cells, unstimulated naive T cells appeared more diverse, and naive cells seemed to make a substantial contribution to the alloresponse. About 80-96% of proliferating CD4+ or CD8+ clones could not be given a naive or memory phenotype. Among mappable alloreactive CD4+ clones, an average Treg-derived fraction of roughly 69% was observed with siplizumab, compared with roughly 28% in control reactions.

With regard to this clone: Its antigen target is currently unknown. It has no much larger one-base neighbor in the sample; base qualities were not kept.

Sorted unstimulated T cells and proliferating T cells recovered from mixed lymphocyte reactions were subjected to TCRbeta CDR3 sequencing. Fresh whole blood from ten HLA-typed healthy donors served as the source for isolating PBMCs. Specimen: CD4+ T cells sorted from blood. This chain is built from TRBV6-1 and TRBJ1-1; 6 matching bases give a weak D call of TRBD1. The clonotype was recovered from a human donor in good health. CDR3 loop: CASSEALGARTEAFF. The DNA sequence is TGTGCCAGCAGTGAAGCGCTGGGGGCGCGTACTGAAGCTTTCTTT.